This T cell receptor beta chain was captured by sequencing in a study of a mutant IDH1 vaccine in newly diagnosed glioma. In the study overall: The initiation of vaccination occurred 4-6 weeks after radiotherapy alone, or with temozolomide cycles.

The protocol was immunoSEQ multiplex PCR, while the TCRdb copy is restricted to in-frame clones and leaves out a portion. The table shows over 95,000 clones, with roughly nine tenths occurring only once. Time point: week 11, during vaccination. Vaccine doses each comprised 300 ug of mutant IDH1 20-mer peptide, with topical imiquimod. Tumors from donors were new WHO grade 3 or 4 IDH1-mutant astrocytomas with ATRX loss. Trimming removed 3 bases from V and 3 bases from J, with 12 bases in between. Germline V gene lookup returns CDR1 SGHAT and CDR2 FQNNGV. The CDR3 loop spans 14 amino acids. Findings and caveats of the study: Immune responses induced by vaccination arose in about 93% of the patients.

On this clone itself: Its target is unknown.

The genes are TRBV11-2 and TRBJ2-7; possible D gene TRBD1, 6 bases. The sample here was PBMCs, taken from a glioma patient whose treatment included an IDH1 peptide vaccine. This TCR came from a woman between 45 and 60 years old with glioma. The CDR3 spells CASSFGGRDYEQYF. CDR3 DNA: TGTGCCAGCAGCTTTGGGGGCAGGGACTACGAGCAGTACTTC.